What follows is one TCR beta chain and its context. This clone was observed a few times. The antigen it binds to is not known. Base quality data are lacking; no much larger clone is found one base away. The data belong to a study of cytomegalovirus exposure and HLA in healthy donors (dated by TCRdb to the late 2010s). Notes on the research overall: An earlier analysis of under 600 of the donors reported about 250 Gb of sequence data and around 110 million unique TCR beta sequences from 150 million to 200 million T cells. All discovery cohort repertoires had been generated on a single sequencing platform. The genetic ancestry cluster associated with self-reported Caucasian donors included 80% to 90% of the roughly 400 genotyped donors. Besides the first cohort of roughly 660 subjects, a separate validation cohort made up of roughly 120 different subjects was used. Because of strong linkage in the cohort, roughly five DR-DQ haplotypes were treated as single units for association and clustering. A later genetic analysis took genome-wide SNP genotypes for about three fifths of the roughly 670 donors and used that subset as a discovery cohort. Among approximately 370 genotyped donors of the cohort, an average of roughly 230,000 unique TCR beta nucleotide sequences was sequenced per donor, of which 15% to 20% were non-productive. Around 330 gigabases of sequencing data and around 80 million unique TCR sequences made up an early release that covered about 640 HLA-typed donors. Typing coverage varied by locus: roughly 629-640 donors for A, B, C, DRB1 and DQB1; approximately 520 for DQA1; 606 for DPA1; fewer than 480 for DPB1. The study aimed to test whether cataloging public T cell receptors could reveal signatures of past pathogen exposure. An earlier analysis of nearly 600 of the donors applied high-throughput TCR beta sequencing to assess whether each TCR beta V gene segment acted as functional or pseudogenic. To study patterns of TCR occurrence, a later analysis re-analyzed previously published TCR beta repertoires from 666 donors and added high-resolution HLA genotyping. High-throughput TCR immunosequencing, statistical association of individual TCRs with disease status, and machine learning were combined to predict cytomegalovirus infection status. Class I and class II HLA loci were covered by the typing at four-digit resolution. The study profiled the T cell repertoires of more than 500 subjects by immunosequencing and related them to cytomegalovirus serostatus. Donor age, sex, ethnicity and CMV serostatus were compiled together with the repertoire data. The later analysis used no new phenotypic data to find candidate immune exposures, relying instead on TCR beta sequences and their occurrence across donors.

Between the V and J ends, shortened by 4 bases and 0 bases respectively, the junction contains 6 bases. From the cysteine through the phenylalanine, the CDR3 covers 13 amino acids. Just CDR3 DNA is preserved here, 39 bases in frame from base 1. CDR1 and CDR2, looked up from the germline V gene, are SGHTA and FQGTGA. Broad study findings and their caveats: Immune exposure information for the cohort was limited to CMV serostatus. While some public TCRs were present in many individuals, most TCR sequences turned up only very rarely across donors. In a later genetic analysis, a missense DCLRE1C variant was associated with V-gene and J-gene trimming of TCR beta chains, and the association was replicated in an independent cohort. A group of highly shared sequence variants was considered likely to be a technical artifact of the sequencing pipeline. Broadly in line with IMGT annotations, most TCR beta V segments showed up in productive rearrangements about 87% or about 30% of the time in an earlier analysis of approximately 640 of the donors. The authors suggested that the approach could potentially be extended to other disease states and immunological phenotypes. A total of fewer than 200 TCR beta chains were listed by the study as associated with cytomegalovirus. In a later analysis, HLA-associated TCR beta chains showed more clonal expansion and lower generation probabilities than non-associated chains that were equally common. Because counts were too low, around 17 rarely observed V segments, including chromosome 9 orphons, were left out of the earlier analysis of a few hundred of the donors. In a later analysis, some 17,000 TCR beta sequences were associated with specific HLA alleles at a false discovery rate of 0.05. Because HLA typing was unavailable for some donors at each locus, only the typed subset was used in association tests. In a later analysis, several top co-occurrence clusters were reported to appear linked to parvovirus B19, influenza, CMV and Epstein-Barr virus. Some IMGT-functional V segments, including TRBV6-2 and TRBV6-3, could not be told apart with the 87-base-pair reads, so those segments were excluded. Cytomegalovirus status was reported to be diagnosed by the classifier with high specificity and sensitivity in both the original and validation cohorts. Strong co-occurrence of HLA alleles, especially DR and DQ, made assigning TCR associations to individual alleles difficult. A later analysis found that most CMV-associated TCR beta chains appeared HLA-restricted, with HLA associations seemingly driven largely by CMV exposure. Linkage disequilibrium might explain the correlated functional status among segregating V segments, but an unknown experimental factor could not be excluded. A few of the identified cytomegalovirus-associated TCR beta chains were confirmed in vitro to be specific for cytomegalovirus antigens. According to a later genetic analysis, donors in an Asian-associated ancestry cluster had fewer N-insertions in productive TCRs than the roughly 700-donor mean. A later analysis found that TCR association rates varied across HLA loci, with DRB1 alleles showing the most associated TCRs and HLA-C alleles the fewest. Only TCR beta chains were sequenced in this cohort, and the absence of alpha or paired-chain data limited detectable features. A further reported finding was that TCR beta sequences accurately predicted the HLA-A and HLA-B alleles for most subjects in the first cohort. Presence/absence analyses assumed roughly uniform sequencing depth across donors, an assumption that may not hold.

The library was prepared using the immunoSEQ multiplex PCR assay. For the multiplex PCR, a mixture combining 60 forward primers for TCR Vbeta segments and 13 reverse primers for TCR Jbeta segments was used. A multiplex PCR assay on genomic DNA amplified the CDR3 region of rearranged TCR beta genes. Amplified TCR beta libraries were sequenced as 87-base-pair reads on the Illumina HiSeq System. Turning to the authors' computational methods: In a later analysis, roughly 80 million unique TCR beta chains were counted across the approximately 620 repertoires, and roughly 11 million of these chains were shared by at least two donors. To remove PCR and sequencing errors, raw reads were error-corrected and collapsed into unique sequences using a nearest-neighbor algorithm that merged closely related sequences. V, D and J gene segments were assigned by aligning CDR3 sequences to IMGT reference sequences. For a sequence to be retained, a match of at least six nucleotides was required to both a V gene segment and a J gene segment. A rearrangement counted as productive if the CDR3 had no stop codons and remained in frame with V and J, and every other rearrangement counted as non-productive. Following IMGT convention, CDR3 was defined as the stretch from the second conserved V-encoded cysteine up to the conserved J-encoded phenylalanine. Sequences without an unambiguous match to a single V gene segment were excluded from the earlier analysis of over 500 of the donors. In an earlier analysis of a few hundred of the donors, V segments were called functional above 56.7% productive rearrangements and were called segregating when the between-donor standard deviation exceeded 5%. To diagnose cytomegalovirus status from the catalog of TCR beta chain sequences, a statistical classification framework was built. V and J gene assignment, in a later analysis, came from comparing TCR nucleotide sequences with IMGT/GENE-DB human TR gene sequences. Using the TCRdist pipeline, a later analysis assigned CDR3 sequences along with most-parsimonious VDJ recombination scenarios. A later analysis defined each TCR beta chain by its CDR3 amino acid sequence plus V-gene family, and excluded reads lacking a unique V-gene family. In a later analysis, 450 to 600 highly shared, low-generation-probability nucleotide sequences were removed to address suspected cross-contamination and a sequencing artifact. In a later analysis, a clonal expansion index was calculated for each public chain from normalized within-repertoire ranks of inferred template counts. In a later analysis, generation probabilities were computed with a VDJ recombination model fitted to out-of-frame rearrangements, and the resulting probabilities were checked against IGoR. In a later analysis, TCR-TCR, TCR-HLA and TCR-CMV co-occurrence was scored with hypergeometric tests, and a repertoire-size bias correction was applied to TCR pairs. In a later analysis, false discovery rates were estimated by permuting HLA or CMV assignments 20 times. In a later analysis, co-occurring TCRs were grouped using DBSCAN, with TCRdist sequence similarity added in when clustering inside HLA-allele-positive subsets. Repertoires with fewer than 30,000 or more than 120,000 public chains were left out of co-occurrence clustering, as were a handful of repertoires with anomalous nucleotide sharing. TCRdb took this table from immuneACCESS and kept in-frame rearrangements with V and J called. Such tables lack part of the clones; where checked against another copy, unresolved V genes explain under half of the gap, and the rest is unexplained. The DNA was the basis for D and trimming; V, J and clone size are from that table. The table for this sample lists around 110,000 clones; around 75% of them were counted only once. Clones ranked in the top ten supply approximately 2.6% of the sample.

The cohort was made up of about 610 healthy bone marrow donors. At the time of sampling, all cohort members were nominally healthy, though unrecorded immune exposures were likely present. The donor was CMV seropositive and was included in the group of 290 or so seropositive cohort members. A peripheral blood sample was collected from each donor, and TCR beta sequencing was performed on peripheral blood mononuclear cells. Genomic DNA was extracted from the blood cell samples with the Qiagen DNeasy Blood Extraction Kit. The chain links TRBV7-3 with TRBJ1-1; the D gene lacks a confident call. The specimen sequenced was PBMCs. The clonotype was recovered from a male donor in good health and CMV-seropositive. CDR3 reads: CASSYGLNTEAFF. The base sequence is TGTGCCAGCAGCTACGGGTTGAACACTGAAGCTTTCTTT.